The T cell receptor beta chain under discussion was sequenced for a study of blood T cell repertoires in COVID-19. On the study more broadly: The study drew acute and convalescent COVID-19 samples from the United States, Italy and Spain. T cells, B-cell-depleted T cells, or PBMCs supplied cDNA or gDNA.

Only one count was recorded for this clone. The authors' processing: Scientists estimated how many nucleated cells there were by amplifying reference gene primers. Clones were read by immunoSEQ multiplex PCR, and TCRdb kept only the in-frame ones, dropping some. Clone size and V and J calls were adopted from that table, with D and trimming inferred from the DNA. The sample lists more than 70,000 clones, around 75% seen once, with approximately 22% in the top ten. The source material was peripheral blood. This clonotype was obtained from a human donor in a cohort sampled during active COVID-19.

The CDR3 DNA is TGTGCCAGCAGTTCCCTAGACAGGGCCCACGAGCAGTACTTC. It translates to CASSSLDRAHEQYF. The chain carries TRBV6-5 and TRBJ2-7, with TRBD1 matching over 7 bases. The CDR3 has 14 residues. CDR1 MNHEY and CDR2 SVGAGI come from the germline V gene. V shed 4 bases, J shed 5 bases, and the junction held 8 bases outside the gene matches.